These 23 T cell receptor beta chains came from one sample sequenced in a study of T cell responses to AZD1222 COVID-19 vaccine. Assay: immunoSEQ multiplex PCR; the TCRdb copy retains only in-frame clones and omits some. The sample carries about 83,000 clones, more than 75% recorded once. The sequences come from peripheral blood, collected on day 0 of AZD1222 vaccination. The source of these receptors is an adult in good health.

The table lists this clone with a count of one. This chain joins TRBV20-1 and TRBJ2-5; no definite D call. The CDR3 runs 11 residues. The V end lost 3 bases, the J end lost 4 bases, and 6 bases lay between the germline ends. CDR1 and CDR2 (germline): DFQATT, SNEGSKA (reference sequence). The CDR3 DNA sequence: TGCAGTGCTAGCCCCCTAGAGACCCAGTACTTC. Translated, it gives CSASPLETQYF.

This chain links TRBV18 with TRBJ2-7; TRBD2 matches at 9 bases. The CDR3 is made up of 11 amino acids. Looked up from germline, CDR1 is KGHSH and CDR2 is LQKENI. Trimming cost V 9 bases and J 6 bases; bases outside gene matches: 3. DNA for the CDR3: TGTGCCAGTCTAGCGGGGCGCGAGCAGTACTTC. Translated: CASLAGREQYF.

There are a few counts of this clone. This rearrangement joins TRBV7-3 to TRBJ2-3, with 7 bases that match TRBD2. With 5 bases clipped from V and 2 bases from J, the junction kept 7 bases outside the gene matches. Germline CDR1 and CDR2: SGHTA and FQGTGA. The CDR3 totals 15 residues. This CDR3 reads CASSPSSGVTDTQYF. In nucleotides, the CDR3 is TGTGCCAGCAGCCCCTCTAGCGGTGTCACAGATACGCAGTATTTT.

The chain couples TRBV4-2 to TRBJ1-5; TRBD1 aligns across 7 bases. This CDR3 is built from 16 residues. Germline CDR1 reads LGHNA; CDR2 reads YNFKEQ. V lost 0 bases to trimming and J lost 4 bases; unmatched junction nucleotides: 6. This CDR3 is CASSQDPGGSNQPQHF. The CDR3 nucleotides read TGTGCCAGCAGCCAAGATCCAGGGGGGTCGAATCAGCCCCAGCATTTT.

The V and J genes are TRBV5-1 and TRBJ1-6; D not certain. CDR3 length: 15 amino acids. Germline CDR1 reads SGHRS; CDR2 reads YFSETQ. Trimming took 2 bases from V and 5 from J, leaving 11 bases between them. The CDR3 sequence: CASSLQTSNNSPLHF. The CDR3 DNA reads TGCGCCAGCAGCTTACAGACTTCAAATAATTCACCCCTCCACTTT.

This clone has more than one count but fewer than ten. The rearrangement links TRBV2 to TRBJ1-1, with 7 positions matching TRBD1. The V gene's germline CDR1 is SNHLY and CDR2 FYNNEI. The ends lost 6 bases at V and 4 bases at J; junction bases unmatched: 5. CDR3 length: 13 amino acids. The CDR3 region is CASRRQGVTEAFF. CDR3 coding DNA: TGTGCCAGCAGGAGGCAGGGGGTCACTGAAGCTTTCTTT.

This chain uses TRBV7-9 with TRBJ2-3; maybe TRBD2 (6 bases). V lost 3 bases and J lost 5, with 15 bases in between. Germline V gene data show CDR1 as SEHNR and CDR2 as FQNEAQ (reference sequence). The CDR3 totals 15 residues. In nucleotides, the CDR3 is TGTGCCAGCAGCTTCGGTAATAGCGGAGAAGATACGCAGTATTTT. Its translation: CASSFGNSGEDTQYF.

The V and J genes are TRBV6-4 and TRBJ1-3, with D uncertain. The CDR3 is 15 amino acids. V was cut by 11 bases and J by 0 bases, with 17 bases left in between. The V gene's germline CDR1 is MRHNA and CDR2 SNTAGT. The CDR3 reads CASREASLSGNTIYF. The CDR3 DNA is TGTGCCTCGCGAGAGGCGAGCCTCTCTGGAAACACCATATATTTT.

The chain combines TRBV2 with TRBJ2-2; TRBD2 agrees at 8 bases. After removal of 3 bases from V and 0 bases from J, the junction contained 6 bases not matched to a gene. Germline V gene data show CDR1 as SNHLY and CDR2 as FYNNEI. There are 17 residues in the CDR3. The CDR3 spells CASSEFSGTSNTGELFF. The CDR3 coding sequence is TGTGCCAGCAGTGAGTTTAGCGGGACCTCGAACACCGGGGAGCTGTTTTTT.

This chain joins TRBV5-4 and TRBJ2-3, with D possibly TRBD1 on 6 matching bases. Germline V lookup: CDR1 SGHNT, CDR2 YYREEE (reference sequence). V was clipped by 0 bases and J by 5 bases, with 16 bases between them. The CDR3 runs 16 residues. CDR3 sequence (DNA): TGTGCCAGCAGCTTGGGTCCCAGGGGCACTTTAGATACGCAGTATTTT. It specifies CASSLGPRGTLDTQYF.

The chain combines TRBV28 with TRBJ1-1; a weak D match, TRBD1 (6 bases). CDR1 is MDHEN, CDR2 SYDVKM, per germline. V lost 5 bases to trimming and J lost 0 bases, with 10 bases between them. The CDR3 loop spans 14 amino acids. The CDR3 spells CASSTGTLNTEAFF. Written as DNA, the CDR3 is TGTGCCAGCAGTACCGGGACACTGAACACTGAAGCTTTCTTT.

The CDR3 is CASSPTGGRTEAFF. The CDR3 DNA reads TGTGCCAGCAGCCCCACAGGGGGCCGAACTGAAGCTTTCTTT. J is TRBJ1-1 and V is TRBV7-3, with TRBD1 identical over 9 bases. J lost 5 bases, V lost 5 bases, and 6 bases had no gene match. The CDR3 length is 14 residues. Germline-derived CDR1 and CDR2 are SGHTA and FQGTGA. Combining the CDR3 with reference TRBV7-3 and TRBJ1-1 gives the whole variable domain GAGVSQTPSNKVTEKGKYVELRCDPISGHTALYWYRQSLGQGPEFLIYFQGTGAADDSGLPNDRFFAVRPEGSVSTLKIQRTERGDSAVYLCASSPTGGRTEAFFGQGTRLTVV.

The J gene is TRBJ1-5, the V gene TRBV5-1, with D possibly being TRBD1 (5 bases). Trimming removed 4 bases from V and 6 bases from J, with 11 bases in between. CDR1 and CDR2 (germline): SGHRS, YFSETQ. The CDR3 is made up of 13 amino acids. The CDR3: CASSVTRGQPQHF. Written as DNA, the CDR3 is TGCGCCAGCAGCGTTACGAGGGGTCAGCCCCAGCATTTT.

This chain joins TRBV5-5 and TRBJ2-3; unclear D gene. CDR3 size: 12 residues. CDR1 is SGHKS and CDR2 is YYEKEE in the germline V gene (reference sequence). V was clipped by 0 bases and J by 6 bases, with 5 bases between them. Here the CDR3 reads CASSLGLDTQYF. CDR3 nucleotides: TGTGCCAGCAGCTTGGGGTTGGATACGCAGTATTTT.

This CDR3 is CASSSTLMGDQPQHF. The CDR3 DNA follows: TGTGCCAGCAGTTCTACCCTCATGGGGGATCAGCCCCAGCATTTT. V is TRBV27 and J is TRBJ1-5; TRBD1 is a possible D gene (5 bases). Germline assignment: CDR1 MNHEY and CDR2 SMNVEV (reference sequence). V lost 4 bases and J lost 5, with 15 bases in between. The CDR3 has 15 residues.

The rearrangement uses TRBV29-1 and TRBJ1-3; D is perhaps TRBD1 (6 bases). The germline V and J ends were trimmed by 4 bases and 0 bases, with 10 bases remaining between them. CDR3 length equals 14 residues. Looked up from germline, CDR1 is SQVTM and CDR2 is ANQGSEA. CDR3 in DNA: TGCAGCGTTGCGGTACAGGGCTCTGGAAACACCATATATTTT. This translates into CSVAVQGSGNTIYF.

On this clone: In the same sample, other DNA sequences code for this CDR3. V is TRBV11-2 and J is TRBJ2-7; 11 positions agree with TRBD1. The CDR3 runs 16 residues. Germline V gene sequence: CDR1 SGHAT, CDR2 FQNNGV. Trimming at V came to 1 base and at J to 6 bases, leaving 8 bases not matched to a gene. The CDR3 sequence is CASSLVGTGGWSEQYF. CDR3 DNA: TGTGCCAGCAGCTTAGTAGGGACAGGGGGATGGAGCGAGCAGTACTTC.

The V and J genes are TRBV18 and TRBJ1-4, with 10 bases fitting TRBD1. V gave up 3 bases and J gave up 7 bases; unmatched junction bases: 2. Germline loops: CDR1 KGHSH, CDR2 LQKENI. The CDR3 totals 14 residues. The CDR3 bases are TGTGCCAGCTCACCGACAGGGGGCCGTGAAAAACTGTTTTTT. This codes for CASSPTGGREKLFF.

The rearrangement joins TRBV5-1 to TRBJ2-1; 10 bases align to TRBD2. Germline V lookup: CDR1 SGHRS, CDR2 YFSETQ. This CDR3 comprises 15 residues. J gave up 9 bases and V 7 bases, and 13 bases lay outside the gene matches. CDR3 nucleotide sequence: TGCGCCAGCCAACCACTAGCGGGGTCGACTGCTGAGCAGTTCTTC. Its translation is CASQPLAGSTAEQFF.

This clone was recorded once. V usage is TRBV7-2 and J usage is TRBJ1-4; unclear D gene. CDR1 and CDR2 (germline): SGHTA, FQGNSA. This CDR3 has 15 residues. With 2 bases removed from V and 3 bases from J, the gap between germline ends came to 10 bases. The CDR3 sequence is CASSLKARANEKLFF. CDR3 in DNA: TGTGCCAGCAGCTTAAAGGCTAGGGCTAATGAAAAACTGTTTTTT.

V and J are TRBV7-9 and TRBJ1-1, with 7 bases identical to TRBD1. Germline CDR1 and CDR2: SEHNR and FQNEAQ (reference sequence). The V segment lost 0 bases and the J segment 4 bases; nucleotides outside the gene matches: 5. This CDR3 has 15 residues. CDR3: CASSLATGQATEAFF. CDR3 coding DNA: TGTGCCAGCAGCTTAGCCACAGGACAGGCCACTGAAGCTTTCTTT.

The V and J genes are TRBV19 and TRBJ2-6; either TRBD1 or TRBD2 may supply D (5 bases each). V lost 5 bases and J 0 bases, leaving 14 bases between the germline ends. Germline lookup yields CDR1 LNHDA and CDR2 SQIVND (reference sequence). The CDR3 contains 17 residues. CDR3 in amino acids: CASSPGPVNSGANVLTF. The DNA of the CDR3 is TGTGCCAGTAGTCCGGGACCAGTAAACTCTGGGGCCAACGTCCTGACTTTC.

The genes are TRBV6-6 and TRBJ1-6; D ambiguous. The CDR3 is 13 residues long. CDR1 and CDR2 from the germline V gene are MNHNY and SVGAGI (reference sequence). V lost 5 bases and J lost 5, with 7 bases in between. As DNA, the CDR3 is TGTGCCAGCAGTGAGCAGAATAATTCACCCCTCCACTTT. Protein: CASSEQNNSPLHF.